Listed below are T cell receptor beta chains from one sample, sequenced in a study of CD8+CD57+ T cells in acquired aplastic anemia. Via MiXCR, TCRdb re-called the reads, giving one row per CDR3 protein. Among under 200,000 distinct CDR3 sequences listed, just under 45% were seen once. The sample was sorted CD4+, CD8+, or CD8+CD57+ T cells (not recorded which) from PBMCs. The receptors stem from a human donor in good health. Both conserved end residues are part of each CDR3. D genes are given only for firm matches. Clone size, where shown, is once, few, many, or a class for clones that have expanded.

clone size	V gene	D gene	CDR3 length	J gene	CDR3 DNA	CDR3 protein
many	TRBV19	.	15	TRBJ2-3	TGTGCCAGTAGTATATATCCACCTAGCACAGATACGCAGTATTTT	CASSIYPPSTDTQYF
many	TRBV5-1	.	15	TRBJ2-2	TGCGCCAGCAGCTTGGGCGGCCTGAACACCGGGGAGCTGTTTTTT	CASSLGGLNTGELFF
many	TRBV5-1	TRBD1	14	TRBJ1-1	TGCGCCAGCAGCGGTACAGGGGCCCGAACTGAAGCTTTCTTT	CASSGTGARTEAFF
.	TRBV10-3	.	13	TRBJ2-5	TGTGCCAGCAGTTACTCGAAAGGGCTGACCCAGTACTTC	CASSYSKGLTQYF
many	TRBV9	.	12	TRBJ1-1	TGTGCCAGCAGCGTTGTAGGGGCTGAAGCTTTCTTT	CASSVVGAEAFF
.	TRBV15	.	14	TRBJ1-5	TGTGCCACCAGCAGAGACGTTCAGAATCAGCCCCAGCATTTT	CATSRDVQNQPQHF
.	TRBV25-1	TRBD2	17	TRBJ2-3	TGTGCCAGCAGTGTGGGGACTAGCGGGATTAGCACAGATACGCAGTATTTT	CASSVGTSGISTDTQYF
.	TRBV7-9	.	14	TRBJ1-2	TGTGCCAGCAGCTTATCAGGACTGCACTATGGCTACACCTTC	CASSLSGLHYGYTF
.	TRBV19	.	13	TRBJ2-2	TGTGCCAGTAGCAATCCAAACACCGGGGAGCTGTTTTTT	CASSNPNTGELFF
many	TRBV12-3/TRBV12-4	.	13	TRBJ1-3	TGTGCCAGCAGCCCGCGGGGATTGGACACCATATATTTT	CASSPRGLDTIYF
many	TRBV7-3	TRBD2	15	TRBJ2-1	TGTGCCAGCAGCTATCTAGCGGGAGGTCAGAGTGAGCAGTTCTTC	CASSYLAGGQSEQFF
.	TRBV19	.	13	TRBJ2-1	TGTGCCAGTAGTGTGACATACTACAATGAGCAGTTCTTC	CASSVTYYNEQFF
many	TRBV7-9	.	12	TRBJ2-5	TGTGCCAGCAGCTTAGGAGGGACGGCCCAGTACTTC	CASSLGGTAQYF
many	TRBV20-1	TRBD2	14	TRBJ2-7	TGCAGTGCGGGTAGCGGGGGGGGAGCCTACGAGCAGTACTTC	CSAGSGGGAYEQYF
.	TRBV20-1	.	13	TRBJ2-7	TGCAGTGCTAGTCCCGATAGCCCCTACGAGCAGTGCTTC	CSASPDSPYEQCF
.	TRBV7-9	.	15	TRBJ2-3	TGTGCCAGCAGCGCGGGGGCTTCGGGAACAGATACGCAGTATTTT	CASSAGASGTDTQYF
many	TRBV6-6	.	12	TRBJ1-1	TGTGCCAGCAGTTGGAGGGTGACTGAAGCTTTCTTT	CASSWRVTEAFF
many	TRBV29-1	.	14	TRBJ2-1	TGCAGCGTTGAACAGAGGACGGGGAGGAATGAGCAGTTCTTC	CSVEQRTGRNEQFF
.	TRBV18	.	16	TRBJ2-3	TGTGCCAGCTCACCACGCCGCAGGGAAGAGACAGATACGCAGTATTTT	CASSPRRREETDTQYF
many	TRBV5-1	.	16	TRBJ1-4	TGCGCCAGCAGCTTGGCGCCTGGGGGCACTAATGAAAAACTGTTTTTT	CASSLAPGGTNEKLFF
few	TRBV9	TRBD1	15	TRBJ2-7	TGTGCCAGCAGCTTCGGACAGGGGATATCCTACGAGCAGTACTTC	CASSFGQGISYEQYF
.	TRBV6-1	.	15	TRBJ1-1	TGTGCCAGCAGGGCGGTTTTTGAGACAGTCACTGAAGCTTTCTTT	CASRAVFETVTEAFF
many	TRBV19	TRBD1	14	TRBJ1-2	TGTGCCAGTAGTATAGTGGGACAGCCCTATGGCTACACCTTC	CASSIVGQPYGYTF
.	TRBV5-8	.	15	TRBJ1-6	.	CASSLVGKGSSPHHF
.	TRBV25-1	.	17	TRBJ2-1	TGTGCCAGCAGTACACCACAGGGTCTAGGTTCCTACAATGAGCAGTTCTTC	CASSTPQGLGSYNEQFF
.	TRBV7-3	.	16	TRBJ2-7	TGTGCCAGCAGTGCTAGAGGCGCAGGGACTGCCTACGAGCAGTACTTC	CASSARGAGTAYEQYF
many	TRBV5-1	.	14	TRBJ2-1	TGCGCCACCACTCGACAAGGGGGCTACAATGAGCAGTTCTTC	CATTRQGGYNEQFF
.	TRBV28	TRBD1	14	TRBJ2-3	TGTGCCAGCACCATGACAGGGGAGACAGATACGCAGTATTTT	CASTMTGETDTQYF
.	TRBV7-2	.	15	TRBJ1-6	TGTGCCAGCATCGAAGCCGGGACGGCGAATTCACCCCTCCACTTT	CASIEAGTANSPLHF
.	TRBV7-2	TRBD1	14	TRBJ1-2	TGTGCCAGCAGCTTGGGACAGGGGAAGTATGGCTACACCTTC	CASSLGQGKYGYTF
.	TRBV28	.	14	TRBJ1-1	TGTGCCAGCAGCAAGACGGGACGTCCCACTGAAGCTTTCTTT	CASSKTGRPTEAFF
.	TRBV24-1	.	11	TRBJ1-1	TGTGCCACCAGTGTAGGGACTGAAGCTTTCTTT	CATSVGTEAFF
few	TRBV5-1	TRBD2	15	TRBJ2-5	TGCGCCAGCAGCTTGCGTCAGGCCCGGGGGGAGACCCAGTGCTTC	CASSLRQARGETQCF
many	TRBV5-4	TRBD1	15	TRBJ2-3	TGTGCCAGCAGCTTGAGGGGACAGGGGACAGATACGCAGTATTTT	CASSLRGQGTDTQYF
.	TRBV28	.	14	TRBJ2-7	TGTGCCAGCAGCTACACCCGGGGTGCCGACGACCAGTACTTC	CASSYTRGADDQYF
few	TRBV10-3	.	11	TRBJ1-1	TGTGCCACCTGGCAAGGGCCTGAAGCTTTCTTT	CATWQGPEAFF
.	TRBV2	.	15	TRBJ1-5	TGTGCCAGCAGTCTCGTGGGGACAATGAATCAGCCCCAGCATTTT	CASSLVGTMNQPQHF
many	TRBV19	.	14	TRBJ2-3	TGTGCCAGTAGTATTTACGGCAGCACAGATACGCAGTATTTT	CASSIYGSTDTQYF
.	TRBV2	TRBD2	11	TRBJ2-7	TGTGCCGGGGGACTAGCCAACGAGCAGTACTTC	CAGGLANEQYF
many	TRBV24-1	TRBD1	15	TRBJ2-1	TGTGCCACCAGTGATCCGGCAGGGGGCAGGAATGAGCAGTTCTTC	CATSDPAGGRNEQFF
.	TRBV11-2	.	14	TRBJ2-7	TGTGCCAGCAGCGAGGGACTGGTTAGGTCCGAGCAGTACTTC	CASSEGLVRSEQYF
few	TRBV12-3/TRBV12-4	.	15	TRBJ1-1	TGTGCCAGCAGTTGGGGATTGGGGGGTAGTCCTGAAGCTTTCTTT	CASSWGLGGSPEAFF
many	TRBV5-1	.	15	TRBJ1-4	TGCGCCAGCAGCTTGTTACCAGCAACTAATGAAAAACTGTTTTTT	CASSLLPATNEKLFF
.	TRBV20-1	.	12	TRBJ1-2	TGCAGTGCTAGGTACCGACAGTTTGGCTACACCTTC	CSARYRQFGYTF
.	TRBV14	TRBD1	15	TRBJ2-7	TGTGCCAGCAGCCAAGGGACAGGGAGGACCTACGAGCAGTACTTC	CASSQGTGRTYEQYF
few	TRBV2	.	13	TRBJ2-5	TGTGCCAGCACCCCGAGGGCTCAAGAGACCCAGTACTTC	CASTPRAQETQYF
many	TRBV12-3/TRBV12-4	.	12	TRBJ1-2	TGTGCCAGCACCGCAGGGTACTATGGCTACACCTTC	CASTAGYYGYTF
many	TRBV7-2	TRBD2	15	TRBJ2-1	TGTGCCAGCAGCTTAGTGGCGGGGGGTTACAATGAGCAGTTCTTC	CASSLVAGGYNEQFF
.	TRBV7-9	.	12	TRBJ2-1	TGTGCCAGCAGCTTATTGCGTTTTGAGCAGTTCTTC	CASSLLRFEQFF
many	TRBV6-1	TRBD2	15	TRBJ2-3	TGTGCCAGCAGTCGGACTAGCGGGGGGTTGGATACGCAGTATTTT	CASSRTSGGLDTQYF
many	TRBV9	.	15	TRBJ1-4	TGTGCCAGCAGCCCAACCGGGACGGTTATGGAAAAACTGTTTTTT	CASSPTGTVMEKLFF
many	TRBV7-3	.	14	TRBJ1-2	TGTGCCAGCAGCCCTACCTCGGGGCCCTATGGCTACACCTTC	CASSPTSGPYGYTF